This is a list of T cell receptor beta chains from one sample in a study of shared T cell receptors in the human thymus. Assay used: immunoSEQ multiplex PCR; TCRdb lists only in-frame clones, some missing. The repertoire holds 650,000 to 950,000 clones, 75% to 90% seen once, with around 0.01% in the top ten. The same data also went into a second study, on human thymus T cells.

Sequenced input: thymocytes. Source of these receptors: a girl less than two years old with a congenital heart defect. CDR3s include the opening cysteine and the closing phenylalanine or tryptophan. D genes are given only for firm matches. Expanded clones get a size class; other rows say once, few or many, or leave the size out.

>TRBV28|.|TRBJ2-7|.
CASSLYSRDYEQYF
TGTGCCAGCAGTTTATATAGCAGAGACTACGAGCAGTACTTC
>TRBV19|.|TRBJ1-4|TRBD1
CASSSGQGGEKLFF
TGTGCCAGTAGTTCGGGACAGGGCGGTGAAAAACTGTTTTTT
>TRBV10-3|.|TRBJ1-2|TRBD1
CAIRDTGQAFYGYTF
TGTGCCATCAGGGATACCGGACAGGCGTTCTATGGCTACACCTTC
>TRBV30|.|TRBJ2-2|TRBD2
CAWSVPEGGLAGGAANTGELFF
TGTGCCTGGAGTGTACCCGAGGGGGGACTAGCGGGGGGGGCCGCGAACACCGGGGAGCTGTTTTTT
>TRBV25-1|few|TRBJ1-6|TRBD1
CASSATGRGWNSPLHF
TGTGCCAGCAGCGCGACAGGCAGGGGGTGGAATTCACCCCTCCACTTT
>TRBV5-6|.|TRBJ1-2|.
CASSVPVTGSHGYTF
TGTGCCAGCAGCGTGCCCGTCACGGGGTCGCACGGCTACACCTTC
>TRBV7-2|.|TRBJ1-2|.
CASSHSGGGGLRGYGYTF
TGTGCCAGCAGCCATAGCGGGGGAGGGGGACTGAGGGGCTATGGCTACACCTTC
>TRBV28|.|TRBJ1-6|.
CASSIRLSPDRCNSPLHF
TGTGCCAGCAGTATCCGGCTTTCCCCGGACAGATGTAATTCACCCCTCCACTTT
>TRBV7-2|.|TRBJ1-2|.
CASSHSWDSRSGYTF
TGTGCCAGCAGCCATAGTTGGGACTCCCGGTCCGGCTACACCTTC
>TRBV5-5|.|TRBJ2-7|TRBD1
CASRDRLSYEQYF
TGTGCCAGCAGGGACAGGCTCTCCTACGAGCAGTACTTC
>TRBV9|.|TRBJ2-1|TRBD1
CASSVADGTGEVNEQFF
TGTGCCAGCAGCGTAGCTGACGGGACAGGGGAGGTCAATGAGCAGTTCTTC
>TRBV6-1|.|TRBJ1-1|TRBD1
CASHRDRGMNTEAFF
TGTGCCAGCCATAGGGACAGGGGGATGAACACTGAAGCTTTCTTT
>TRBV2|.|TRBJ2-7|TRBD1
CASSDFWFRGRDFSYEQYF
TGTGCCAGCAGTGACTTTTGGTTCAGGGGGCGAGACTTCTCCTACGAGCAGTACTTC
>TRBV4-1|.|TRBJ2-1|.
CASSQSAGYNEQFF
TGCGCCAGCAGCCAATCAGCAGGTTACAATGAGCAGTTCTTC
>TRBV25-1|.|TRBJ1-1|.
CASTKGRVITEAFF
TGTGCCAGCACAAAGGGCAGGGTGATCACTGAAGCTTTCTTT
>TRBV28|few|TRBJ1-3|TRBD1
CASSRIGRDRWRDTIYF
TGTGCCAGCAGTCGTATCGGACGGGACAGGTGGCGAGACACCATATATTTT
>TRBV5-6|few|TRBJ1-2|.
CASRLRGVFHGEGYTF
TGTGCCAGCAGACTAAGAGGCGTTTTCCACGGTGAGGGCTACACCTTC
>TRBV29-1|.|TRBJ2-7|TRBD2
CSVVLQLAGGIFSYEQYF
TGCAGCGTTGTCCTTCAACTAGCGGGGGGGATCTTCTCCTACGAGCAGTACTTC
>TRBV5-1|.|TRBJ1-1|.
CASSFERGEKMNTEAFF
TGCGCCAGCAGCTTTGAACGGGGGGAGAAGATGAACACTGAAGCTTTCTTT
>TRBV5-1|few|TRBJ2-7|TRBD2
CASSLYLAGTYEQYF
TGCGCCAGCAGCTTGTATCTAGCGGGGACCTACGAGCAGTACTTC
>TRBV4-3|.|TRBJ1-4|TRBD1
CASSRRQGTNEKLFF
TGCGCCAGCAGCCGTCGACAGGGTACTAATGAAAAACTGTTTTTT
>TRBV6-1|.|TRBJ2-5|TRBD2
CASSELLAGGKETQYF
TGTGCCAGCAGTGAACTACTAGCGGGGGGGAAAGAGACCCAGTACTTC
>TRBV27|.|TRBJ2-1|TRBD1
CASSLHPSGTGRNEQFF
TGTGCCAGCAGTCTCCACCCCTCCGGGACAGGGCGGAATGAGCAGTTCTTC
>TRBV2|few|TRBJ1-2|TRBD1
CASEIPTGEDYGYTF
TGTGCCAGTGAGATACCAACAGGGGAGGACTATGGCTACACCTTC
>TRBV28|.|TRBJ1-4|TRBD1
CASSLRDRNEKLFF
TGTGCCAGCAGTTTGAGGGACAGAAATGAAAAACTGTTTTTT
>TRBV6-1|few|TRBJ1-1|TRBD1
CASSTPGTGFAFF
TGTGCCAGCAGTACTCCTGGGACAGGGTTCGCTTTCTTT
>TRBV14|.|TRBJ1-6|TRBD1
CASSPKTGGNSPLHF
TGTGCCAGCAGCCCGAAGACAGGGGGTAATTCACCCCTCCACTTT
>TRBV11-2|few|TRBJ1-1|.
CASTPGRVSLLTEAFF
TGTGCCAGCACCCCCGGGAGGGTATCCCTCTTGACTGAAGCTTTCTTT
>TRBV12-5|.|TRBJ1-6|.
CASGLVPGGSPLHF
TGTGCTAGTGGTTTGGTTCCGGGGGGGTCACCCCTCCACTTT
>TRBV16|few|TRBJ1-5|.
CASSLDGQPQHF
TGTGCCAGCAGTCTAGACGGTCAGCCCCAGCATTTT
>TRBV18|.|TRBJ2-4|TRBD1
CASSPRQGDSKNIQYF
TGTGCCAGCTCACCACGACAGGGCGACTCCAAAAACATTCAGTACTTC
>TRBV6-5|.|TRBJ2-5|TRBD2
CASSYSSSDGGETQYF
TGTGCCAGCAGTTACTCGAGCAGTGACGGGGGGGAGACCCAGTACTTC
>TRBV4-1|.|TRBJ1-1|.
CASSQDPSYRTSEAFF
TGCGCCAGCAGCCAAGATCCGTCTTACAGGACCTCTGAAGCTTTCTTT
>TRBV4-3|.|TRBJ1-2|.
CASSQGIQGIYGYTF
TGCGCCAGCAGCCAAGGGATTCAGGGGATATATGGCTACACCTTC
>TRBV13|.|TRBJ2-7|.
CASSLGPGQNSYEQYF
TGTGCCAGCAGCTTAGGCCCGGGACAAAACTCCTACGAGCAGTACTTC
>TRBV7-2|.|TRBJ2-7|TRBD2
CASSLPLPGGSYEQYF
TGTGCCAGCAGCTTACCTCTTCCGGGGGGATCCTACGAGCAGTACTTC
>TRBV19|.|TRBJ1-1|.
CASLRTGIRPEAFF
TGTGCCAGCCTACGTACAGGGATTCGCCCTGAAGCTTTCTTT
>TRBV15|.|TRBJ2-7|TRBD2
CATSTGGDAYEQYF
TGTGCCACCAGCACCGGGGGGGACGCCTACGAGCAGTACTTC
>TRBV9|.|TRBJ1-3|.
CASSPRTSLSGNTIYF
TGTGCCAGCAGCCCTCGGACAAGCCTCTCTGGAAACACCATATATTTT
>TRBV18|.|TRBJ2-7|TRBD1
CASSPPSPDPRTGEIFAQYF
TGTGCCAGCTCACCACCGAGTCCCGACCCCCGGACAGGGGAAATTTTTGCGCAGTACTTC
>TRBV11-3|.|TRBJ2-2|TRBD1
CASSLDRNQFGTGELFF
TGTGCCAGCAGCTTGGACAGGAATCAATTCGGCACCGGGGAGCTGTTTTTT